These 13 T cell receptor delta chains were sequenced from one sample in a study of gamma-delta T cells after stem cell transplantation. TCRdb reapplied CATT to the RT-PCR reads. The sample holds more than 55 delta-chain clones. The material sequenced was gamma-delta T cells. The receptors were gathered from a human donor. It is not recorded whose cells these are; they may come from a transplant donor. This table probably holds off-target reads from a library built for another chain.

The chain has TRDV2 and TRDJ1, with 7 positions matching TRDD3. The V gene end was trimmed by 3 bases and the J gene end by 0 bases; junction bases not matched to a gene: 15. This CDR3 contains 18 residues. Germline V gene lookup returns CDR1 GEAIGNYY and CDR2 EKD. Here the CDR3 reads CACDPLMTWTGDTDKLIF. CDR3 sequence (DNA): TGTGCCTGTGACCCTCTGATGACATGGACTGGGGACACCGATAAACTCATCTTT.

The rearrangement joins TRDV2 to TRDJ1, with unresolved D. The CDR3 runs 16 residues. Germline values: CDR1 GEAIGNYY, CDR2 EKD. V was cut by 3 bases and J by 3 bases, with 19 bases left in between. The CDR3 sequence is CACDSVQSVGPDKLIF. CDR3 DNA sequence: TGTGCCTGTGACTCCGTACAGAGTGTCGGCCCCGATAAACTCATCTTT.

This clone was seen only a few times. The chain uses TRDV2 and TRDJ1; D perhaps matches TRDD3 (5 bases). CDR3 length: 14 residues. From germline, CDR1 is GEAIGNYY and CDR2 EKD. Trimming removed 1 base at V and 1 base at J, with 9 bases between. As DNA, the CDR3 is TGTGCCTGTGACACTATGGGGAGCACCGATAAACTCATCTTT. Residues: CACDTMGSTDKLIF.

J is TRDJ1 and V is TRDV2; 7 bases align to TRDD3. CDR1 is GEAIGNYY, CDR2 EKD, per germline. With V trimmed by 1 base and J by 0 bases, 13 bases remained unmatched. The CDR3 spans 18 residues. The CDR3 loop is CACDTRDTPPTYTDKLIF. The CDR3 DNA reads as TGTGCCTGTGACACGCGGGATACCCCCCCCACTTACACCGATAAACTCATCTTT.

This clone was observed a handful of times. The rearrangement links TRDV2 to TRDJ3; D is unclear. In germline, CDR1 is GEAIGNYY, CDR2 EKD. The CDR3 spans 19 residues. V lost 2 bases to trimming and J lost 0 bases, with 16 bases between them. Here the CDR3 DNA reads TGTGCCTGTGACAGGATTGTGGAAGGAAGCTCCTGGGACACCCGACAGATGTTTTTC. Its translation: CACDRIVEGSSWDTRQMFF.

This clone turned up a few times. This chain uses TRDV2 with TRDJ1; 7 bases fit TRDD3. From germline, CDR1 is GEAIGNYY and CDR2 EKD. This CDR3 comprises 15 residues. The junction had 5 bases not matched to a gene; V was cut back by 2 bases and J by 0 bases. CDR3: CACDILGVYTDKLIF. The DNA for the CDR3 is TGTGCCTGTGACATCCTGGGGGTTTACACCGATAAACTCATCTTT.

The chain has TRDV2 and TRDJ1; 8 positions match TRDD3. The J segment lost 9 bases and the V segment lost 0 bases, leaving 11 bases of the junction unmatched. In germline, CDR1 is GEAIGNYY, CDR2 EKD. This CDR3 is 15 amino acids long. The CDR3 sequence: CACDTVELGVSELIF. The CDR3 region has the DNA TGTGCCTGTGACACCGTTGAACTGGGGGTGAGTGAACTCATCTTT.

There are a few counts of this clone. The chain joins TRDV2 to TRDJ1, with 8 bases matching TRDD3. The CDR3 runs 22 residues. Germline CDR1 and CDR2: GEAIGNYY and EKD. V dropped 0 bases and J dropped 4; count of bases not matched to a gene: 27. CDR3 sequence reads: CACDTVHTDPHTVGDTGDKLIF. CDR3 nucleotides: TGTGCCTGTGACACCGTCCACACCGACCCTCATACAGTTGGGGATACCGGCGATAAACTCATCTTT.

This clone has just a few counts. This CDR3 is CACDPLGPGSWDTRQMFF. DNA for the CDR3: TGTGCCTGTGACCCACTGGGGCCCGGCTCCTGGGACACCCGACAGATGTTTTTC. The chain combines TRDV2 with TRDJ3, with 7 bases identical to TRDD3. The CDR3 loop spans 18 amino acids. Germline trimming cut 3 bases from V and 0 bases from J; bases unmatched to any gene: 7. Germline CDR1 reads GEAIGNYY; CDR2 reads EKD.

This clone was detected a few times. V gene TRDV2 combines with J gene TRDJ1, with 9 bases lining up with TRDD2. Germline V CDR1 and CDR2: GEAIGNYY, EKD. The CDR3 runs 19 residues. V shed 0 bases and J 4 bases; nucleotides not matched to a gene: 17. The CDR3 protein is CACDTHLPTIRGDYDKLIF. In DNA, the CDR3 is TGTGCCTGTGACACCCACCTTCCTACAATCCGTGGGGACTACGATAAACTCATCTTT.

This rearrangement joins TRDV2 to TRDJ3, with 8 bases lining up with TRDD3. Germline loops: CDR1 GEAIGNYY, CDR2 EKD. V dropped 2 bases and J dropped 2; count of bases not matched to a gene: 7. The CDR3 length is 18 residues. CDR3 protein: CACDSWGNDPWDTRQMFF. CDR3 bases: TGTGCCTGTGACAGCTGGGGGAACGACCCCTGGGACACCCGACAGATGTTTTTC.

This chain connects TRDV2 to TRDJ1; 8 nucleotides line up with TRDD3. With 0 bases clipped from V and 0 bases from J, the junction kept 14 bases outside the gene matches. Germline values: CDR1 GEAIGNYY, CDR2 EKD. The CDR3 has 19 amino acids. The CDR3 reads CACDTLGLRALGDTDKLIF. The CDR3 region has the DNA TGTGCCTGTGACACCTTAGGGCTACGGGCACTGGGGGACACCGATAAACTCATCTTT.

V is TRDV2 and J is TRDJ1, with 9 nucleotides matching TRDD3. This CDR3 has 15 amino acids. V was clipped by 4 bases and J by 3 bases; unmatched bases: 8. CDR1 and CDR2 from the germline V gene are GEAIGNYY and EKD. The CDR3 spells CACEGLGDISDKLIF. CDR3 coding DNA: TGTGCCTGTGAGGGATTGGGGGATATCTCCGATAAACTCATCTTT.